These T cell receptor beta chains were read from a single sample in a study of CD8 T cells in Susac syndrome. TCRdb processed the immunoSEQ multiplex PCR reads anew with MiXCR; each CDR3 protein has one entry. This table has more than 110,000 distinct CDR3 sequences, 95% appearing once. The sample was CD4+ T cells from PBMCs. These receptors were obtained from a human donor with Susac syndrome. Each CDR3 is given with its conserved first and last residue. The D gene is left open where the match is weak. Some rows have no size entry. The others give once, few or many, or a class for an expanded clone.

abundance | j_gene | d_gene | v_gene | CDR3aa | CDR3nt
NA | TRBJ2-3 | TRBD2 | TRBV29-1 | CSVGSGLAVVPGTQYF | TGCAGCGTGGGGAGTGGACTAGCGGTAGTCCCGGGTACGCAGTATTTT
NA | TRBJ2-4 | TRBD1 | TRBV7-3 | CASSLGRGPDIQYF | TGTGCCAGCAGCTTAGGCAGGGGGCCTGACATTCAGTACTTC
NA | TRBJ1-2 | NA | TRBV25-1 | CASSYATIGYTF | TGTGCCAGCAGTTACGCTACGATCGGCTACACCTTC
NA | TRBJ2-3 | TRBD2 | TRBV27 | CASSLAAGLTDTQYF | TGTGCCAGCAGTTTGGCAGCGGGGCTCACAGATACGCAGTATTTT
NA | TRBJ2-3 | TRBD1 | TRBV4-3 | CASSHLRRMGQGARDTQYF | TGCGCCAGCAGCCACCTAAGGAGAATGGGACAGGGGGCACGGGATACGCAGTATTTT
NA | TRBJ2-5 | NA | TRBV6-5 | CASSYSTVSSSETQYF | TGTGCCAGCAGTTACTCGACAGTCTCTAGTTCGGAGACCCAGTACTTC
NA | TRBJ1-1 | NA | TRBV5-4 | CASSLPSNTEAFF | TGTGCCAGCAGCTTGCCATCGAACACTGAAGCTTTCTTT
NA | TRBJ1-2 | NA | TRBV20-1 | CSARGEVGYGYTF | TGCAGTGCTAGGGGGGAGGTGGGCTATGGCTACACCTTC
NA | TRBJ2-7 | NA | TRBV20-1 | CSARADTSSYEQYF | TGCAGTGCTAGGGCGGACACGAGCTCCTACGAGCAGTACTTC
once | TRBJ1-1 | NA | TRBV29-1 | CSVAVGVNTEAFF | TGCAGCGTGGCGGTGGGGGTAAACACTGAAGCTTTCTTT
once | TRBJ1-1 | TRBD1 | TRBV7-9 | CASIPGTGGTGTEAFF | TGTGCCAGCATCCCCGGGACAGGGGGCACAGGCACTGAAGCTTTCTTT
NA | TRBJ2-3 | TRBD2 | TRBV19 | CASRPTREGTQYF | TGTGCCAGTAGGCCAACTAGGGAGGGTACGCAGTATTTT
NA | TRBJ1-5 | TRBD1 | TRBV19 | CASSLTGIRQPQHF | TGTGCCAGTAGTCTGACAGGGATTCGACAGCCCCAGCATTTT
NA | TRBJ1-2 | TRBD1 | TRBV29-1 | CSVNPRQGYGYTF | TGCAGCGTTAATCCCCGACAGGGCTATGGCTACACCTTC
once | TRBJ1-4 | NA | TRBV30 | CAWSVWDTYEKLFF | TGTGCCTGGAGTGTATGGGACACCTATGAAAAACTGTTTTTT
NA | TRBJ1-3 | NA | TRBV11-2 | CASSLTDPLGSGNTIYF | TGTGCCAGCAGCTTGACCGACCCTCTGGGCTCTGGAAACACCATATATTTT
NA | TRBJ2-7 | TRBD2 | TRBV20-1 | CSARRGVYTYEQYF | TGCAGTGCCAGACGGGGGGTCTACACCTACGAGCAGTACTTC
NA | TRBJ1-2 | NA | TRBV20-1 | CSAQDDYGYTF | TGCAGTGCCCAAGACGACTATGGCTACACCTTC
few | TRBJ2-1 | TRBD2 | TRBV12-3/TRBV12-4 | CASSLYTSGANEQFF | TGTGCCAGCAGTTTGTATACTAGCGGGGCGAATGAGCAGTTCTTC
NA | TRBJ2-5 | NA | TRBV5-1 | CASSFQERQETQYF | TGCGCCAGCAGCTTCCAGGAGCGCCAAGAGACCCAGTACTTC
NA | TRBJ2-5 | NA | TRBV20-1 | CSATRGAQETQYF | TGCAGTGCCACACGGGGGGCCCAAGAGACCCAGTACTTC
NA | TRBJ2-3 | NA | TRBV24-1 | CATSDAGTPSTDTQYF | TGTGCCACCAGTGATGCCGGGACGCCGAGCACAGATACGCAGTATTTT
NA | TRBJ1-1 | NA | TRBV20-1 | CSATSDGGTEAFF | TGCAGTGCTACCTCCGATGGGGGCACTGAAGCTTTCTTT
once | TRBJ1-5 | NA | TRBV2 | CASSFAARSAQHF | TGTGCCAGCAGTTTCGCGGCCCGGTCGGCCCAGCATTTT
NA | TRBJ1-2 | TRBD1 | TRBV2 | CASSDTGEGYGYTF | TGTGCCAGCAGCGACACAGGGGAGGGCTATGGCTACACCTTC
NA | TRBJ2-2 | NA | TRBV4-1 | CASSPWNTGELFF | TGCGCCAGCAGCCCCTGGAACACCGGGGAGCTGTTTTTT
NA | TRBJ1-1 | NA | TRBV23-1 | CASSQSPLFYTEAFF | TGCGCCAGCAGTCAATCTCCCCTCTTCTACACTGAAGCTTTCTTT
once | TRBJ1-1 | NA | TRBV7-2 | CASSYIVNTEAFF | TGTGCCAGCAGTTACATTGTAAACACTGAAGCTTTCTTT
few | TRBJ2-7 | TRBD2 | TRBV11-2 | CASSFPKREAQYF | TGTGCCAGCAGCTTCCCCAAGCGGGAAGCCCAGTACTTC
NA | TRBJ2-6 | NA | TRBV4-2 | CASSLTGIGANVLTF | TGTGCCAGCAGCCTCACGGGTATCGGGGCCAACGTCCTGACTTTC
NA | TRBJ2-7 | NA | TRBV6-5 | CASSYTGLYEQYF | TGTGCCAGCAGTTACACAGGGCTCTACGAGCAGTACTTC
NA | TRBJ2-1 | TRBD1 | TRBV4-1 | CASSSPGQGLGEQFF | TGCGCCAGCAGCTCTCCGGGACAGGGCTTGGGTGAGCAGTTCTTC
NA | TRBJ2-1 | NA | TRBV9 | CASSAGSWAIDEQFF | TGTGCCAGCAGCGCCGGGTCTTGGGCAATAGATGAGCAGTTCTTC
NA | TRBJ2-6 | NA | TRBV6-1 | CASSRARVISGANVLTF | TGTGCCAGCAGTCGAGCCCGGGTCATCTCTGGGGCCAACGTCCTGACTTTC
NA | TRBJ2-6 | NA | TRBV4-2 | CASSYQRGSRSGANVLTF | TGTGCCAGCAGCTACCAAAGGGGGTCCCGCTCTGGGGCCAACGTCCTGACTTTC
NA | TRBJ2-3 | NA | TRBV9 | CASSATSKRDTQYF | TGTGCCAGCAGCGCAACATCGAAGCGCGATACGCAGTATTTT
NA | TRBJ2-5 | NA | TRBV30 | CAWSVLATTTSETQYF | TGTGCCTGGAGTGTATTGGCTACCACCACAAGCGAGACCCAGTACTTC
NA | TRBJ1-2 | TRBD1 | TRBV28 | CASSQLDRDYGYTF | TGTGCCAGCAGCCAGCTTGACAGGGACTATGGCTACACCTTC
NA | TRBJ1-1 | NA | TRBV12-3/TRBV12-4 | CASAVQQAVDTEAFF | TGTGCCAGCGCGGTACAACAGGCGGTAGACACTGAAGCTTTCTTT
NA | TRBJ1-2 | NA | TRBV27 | CASSLSSGVGYTF | TGTGCCAGCAGTTTATCGTCCGGGGTTGGCTACACCTTC
NA | TRBJ1-2 | NA | TRBV18 | CASSPPVTYGYTF | TGTGCCAGCTCACCACCTGTCACCTATGGCTACACCTTC
NA | TRBJ2-7 | NA | TRBV2 | CASSVQASGDSCEQYF | TGTGCCAGCAGTGTACAAGCCTCAGGGGATAGCTGCGAGCAGTACTTC
NA | TRBJ1-1 | NA | TRBV12-3/TRBV12-4 | CASSSHTIGTEAFF | TGTGCCAGCAGTTCGCACACTATTGGCACTGAAGCTTTCTTT
NA | TRBJ2-7 | NA | TRBV20-1 | CSASRDAYEQYF | TGCAGTGCTTCCCGGGACGCCTACGAGCAGTACTTC
NA | TRBJ2-7 | TRBD2 | TRBV7-2 | CASSLAREYREQYF | TGTGCCAGCAGCTTAGCGCGGGAGTATCGCGAGCAGTACTTC
NA | TRBJ2-5 | NA | TRBV23-1 | CASSQSRGQETQYF | TGCGCCAGCAGTCAGAGCCGAGGCCAAGAGACCCAGTACTTC
NA | TRBJ2-1 | NA | TRBV4-2 | CASSQRAGDEQFF | TGTGCCAGCAGCCAAAGGGCCGGGGATGAGCAGTTCTTC
once | TRBJ2-7 | NA | TRBV30 | CAWSVWGGAHEQYF | TGTGCCTGGAGTGTGTGGGGGGGGGCCCACGAGCAGTACTTC
NA | TRBJ1-2 | NA | TRBV15 | CATSRDLGRFGGYTF | TGTGCCACCAGCAGAGATCTGGGCAGGTTCGGGGGCTACACCTTC
NA | TRBJ2-7 | TRBD2 | TRBV5-1 | CASSKLDRDYSYEQYF | TGCGCCAGCAGCAAACTAGATAGGGACTATTCCTACGAGCAGTACTTC
NA | TRBJ2-5 | NA | TRBV15 | CATSRSISVTQETQYF | TGTGCCACCAGTAGATCGATAAGCGTCACCCAAGAGACCCAGTACTTC
NA | TRBJ1-4 | NA | TRBV3-1 | CASSQDLVTNEKLFF | TGTGCCAGCAGCCAAGATCTTGTGACGAACGAAAAACTGTTTTTT
NA | TRBJ2-1 | NA | TRBV5-4 | CASSLGTPLNNEQFF | TGTGCCAGCAGCTTAGGGACTCCTTTAAACAATGAGCAGTTCTTC
NA | TRBJ1-2 | NA | TRBV5-1 | CASSPSRGANYGYTF | TGCGCCAGCAGCCCGTCTAGGGGAGCCAACTATGGCTACACCTTC
NA | TRBJ1-1 | NA | TRBV7-8 | CASQRGKNTEAFF | TGTGCCAGCCAGCGGGGGAAGAACACTGAAGCTTTCTTT